This section outlines one TCR beta chain sequence together with its context. The germline V gene encodes CDR1 SGHRS and CDR2 YFSETQ. The CDR3 has 16 amino acids. Trimming removed 7 bases from V and 4 bases from J; junction bases left unmatched: 13. This sample is drawn from a study of blood T cell repertoires in COVID-19. The overall study: Italy, Spain and the United States were the sources of the convalescent and acute COVID-19 samples.

Per the study methods: Using reference gene primer amplification, nucleated cell counts were estimated. Some clones are missing from TCRdb's copy, which holds only in-frame ones; the method was immunoSEQ multiplex PCR. The V and J calls and clone size are taken from that table; D and trimming were inferred from the DNA. This sample has 150,000 to 200,000 clones, with around 85% found just once. This receptor was taken from a man aged 60 to 75 with active or convalescent COVID-19. The genes are TRBV5-1 and TRBJ2-2; TRBD1 matches at 7 bases. Sequencing input: peripheral blood. Written as DNA, the CDR3 is TGCGCCAGCCGAGCTACCCCAACAGGGGTCACCGGGGAGCTGTTTTTT. Amino acids: CASRATPTGVTGELFF. Using reference TRBV5-1 and TRBJ2-2 for the parts outside the CDR3, the full variable domain is KAGVTQTPRYLIKTRGQQVTLSCSPISGHRSVSWYQQTPGQGLQFLFEYFSETQRNKGNFPGRFSGRQFSNSRSEMNVSTLELGDSALYLCASRATPTGVTGELFFGEGSRLTVL.